This is a list of T cell receptor beta chains from one sample in a study of T cell clonotyping in hematopoietic cell transplantation. Assay: immunoSEQ multiplex PCR; the TCRdb copy retains only in-frame clones and omits some. The repertoire includes some 4,000 clones, about 17% of them detected once, and approximately 19% sits in the top ten. The starting material was peripheral blood mononuclear cells, obtained 30 days after allogeneic stem cell transplant. These receptors originate from a male patient in his fifties or sixties who had an allogeneic stem cell transplant from a related donor, so the T cells may come from the graft donor. Some clones in this sample may be carry-over from other donors' samples. Each CDR3 is given with its conserved first and last residue. D genes are given only for firm matches. For some rows the clone size is stated as once, few or many, or as a class when expanded; others skip it.

V	size	J	D	CDR3
TRBV30	.	TRBJ1-2	.	CAWSGDTSNYGYTF
TRBV25-1	.	TRBJ2-7	TRBD2	CASSLLAGVEEQYF
TRBV30	few	TRBJ2-7	.	CAWSRDSSYEQYF
TRBV30	.	TRBJ2-2	.	CAWPMDSSTGELFF
TRBV29-1	.	TRBJ1-1	.	CSVVKVLNTEAFF
TRBV6-6	.	TRBJ1-4	.	CASMHRAEHEKLFF
TRBV30	few	TRBJ1-3	.	CAWKKVGAGNTIYF
TRBV30	.	TRBJ2-3	TRBD2	CAWSVLAGGIDTQYF
TRBV30	.	TRBJ2-7	.	CAWGLANEQYF
TRBV27	few	TRBJ2-5	.	CASSLGQGETQYF
TRBV4-1	.	TRBJ1-6	.	CASSPIPGHNSPLHF
TRBV4-2	.	TRBJ2-7	.	CASSQDYSYEQYF
TRBV30	.	TRBJ2-5	.	CAWSVQRETQYF
TRBV30	.	TRBJ1-4	.	CATLGTPNEKLFF
TRBV28	.	TRBJ1-5	TRBD1	CASRVTGGNQPQHF
TRBV6-5	.	TRBJ1-1	TRBD1	CASSLQGTTEAFF
TRBV4-2	.	TRBJ2-7	TRBD1	CASSQAPGQGAYEQYF
TRBV2	few	TRBJ1-1	.	CASRRGRNTEAFF
TRBV19	few	TRBJ2-7	TRBD2	CASSGLAGGPYEQYF
TRBV6-6	few	TRBJ2-5	TRBD2	CASSIAGGRETQYF
TRBV30	.	TRBJ1-1	.	CAWDGIMNTEAFF
TRBV30	few	TRBJ1-2	.	CAWGVQQGEEGYTF
TRBV4-1	few	TRBJ2-4	.	CASSQEGRRALYF
TRBV6-5	few	TRBJ2-1	TRBD2	CASSAGGPGNEQFF
TRBV30	few	TRBJ1-6	.	CAWKNRENSPLHF
TRBV30	.	TRBJ1-3	.	CACSDSRNTIYF
TRBV28	.	TRBJ1-5	.	CASSPRTVGYSNQPQHF
TRBV30	few	TRBJ1-5	.	CAWSQQTEQPQHF
TRBV19	few	TRBJ2-1	.	CASSPPPGQFF
TRBV6-5	.	TRBJ2-5	TRBD1	CASSLGTVTGETQYF
TRBV5-6	medium-sized	TRBJ2-7	TRBD2	CASSWEGGPYEQYF
TRBV4-3	.	TRBJ1-1	.	CASSQDGQYTEAFF
TRBV19	few	TRBJ2-1	.	CASSMQGPDNEQFF
TRBV25-1	.	TRBJ2-5	.	CASSEWETQYF
TRBV30	.	TRBJ1-1	.	CAWSEAGEAFF
TRBV7-2	few	TRBJ2-2	.	CASSLVGPGELFF
TRBV25-1	few	TRBJ2-5	.	CASSSWGGQETQYF
TRBV7-2	few	TRBJ2-7	TRBD2	CASSLGASGYEQYF
TRBV30	.	TRBJ2-4	.	CAWSVGQGHYF
TRBV19	few	TRBJ1-5	.	CASSSRDPSTGGGNQPQHF
TRBV5-1	few	TRBJ2-7	.	CASSLGQREQYF
TRBV5-6	.	TRBJ1-4	.	CASSLVGEKLFF
TRBV14	few	TRBJ2-7	.	CASGDGAYEQHF
TRBV6-6	.	TRBJ2-1	TRBD2	CASSPSGGGGDEQFF
TRBV30	once	TRBJ1-4	.	CAWSVLGGQANEKLFF
TRBV25-1	few	TRBJ2-1	TRBD1	CASSHRDRGQYEQFF
TRBV11-3	medium-sized	TRBJ2-7	TRBD2	CASRASGSDEQYF
TRBV29-1	few	TRBJ1-1	.	CSVGEDSGTEAFF
TRBV6-5	few	TRBJ2-7	.	CASSYSPGSYEQYF
TRBV30	few	TRBJ1-1	.	CAWSRISEAFF
TRBV30	.	TRBJ1-5	.	CAWSVAVYQPQHF
TRBV30	.	TRBJ1-5	.	CAWSSSGFFQPQHF